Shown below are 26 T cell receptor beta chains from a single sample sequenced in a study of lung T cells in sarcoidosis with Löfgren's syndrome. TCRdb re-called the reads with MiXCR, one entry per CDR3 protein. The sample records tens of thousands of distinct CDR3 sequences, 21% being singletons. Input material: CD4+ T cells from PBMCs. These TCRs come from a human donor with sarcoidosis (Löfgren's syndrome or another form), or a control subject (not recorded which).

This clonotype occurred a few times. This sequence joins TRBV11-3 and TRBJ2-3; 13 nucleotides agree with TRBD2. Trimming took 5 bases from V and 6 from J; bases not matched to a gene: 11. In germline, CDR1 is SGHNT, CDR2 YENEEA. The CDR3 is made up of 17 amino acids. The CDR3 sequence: CASSLGLAGSAHDTQYF. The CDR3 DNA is TGTGCCAGCAGCCTGGGACTAGCGGGGAGCGCACACGATACGCAGTATTTT. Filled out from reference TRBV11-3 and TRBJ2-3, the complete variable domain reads EAGVVQSPRYKIIEKKQPVAFWCNPISGHNTLYWYLQNLGQGPELLIRYENEEAVDDSQLPKDRFSAERLKGVDSTLKIQPAELGDSAVYLCASSLGLAGSAHDTQYFGPGTRLTVL.

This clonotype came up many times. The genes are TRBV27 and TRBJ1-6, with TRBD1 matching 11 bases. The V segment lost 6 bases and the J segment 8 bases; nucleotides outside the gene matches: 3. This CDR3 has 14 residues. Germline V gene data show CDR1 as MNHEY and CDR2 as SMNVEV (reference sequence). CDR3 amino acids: CASRRGQGDSPLHF. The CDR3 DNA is TGTGCCAGCAGGCGGGGACAGGGGGATTCACCCCTCCACTTT.

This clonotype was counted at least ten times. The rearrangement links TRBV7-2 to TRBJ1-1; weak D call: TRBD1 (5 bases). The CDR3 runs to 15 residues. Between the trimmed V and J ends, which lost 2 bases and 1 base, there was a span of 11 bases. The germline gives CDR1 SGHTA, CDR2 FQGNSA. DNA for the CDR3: TGTGCCAGCAGCTTAAGGGACCGGGGGAACACTGAAGCTTTCTTT. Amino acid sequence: CASSLRDRGNTEAFF.

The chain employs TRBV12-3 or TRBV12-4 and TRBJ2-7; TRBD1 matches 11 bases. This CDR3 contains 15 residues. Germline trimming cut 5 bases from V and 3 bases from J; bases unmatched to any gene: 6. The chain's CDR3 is CASSLAGTGGYEQYF. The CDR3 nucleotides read TGTGCCAGCAGTCTCGCCGGGACAGGGGGCTACGAGCAGTACTTC.

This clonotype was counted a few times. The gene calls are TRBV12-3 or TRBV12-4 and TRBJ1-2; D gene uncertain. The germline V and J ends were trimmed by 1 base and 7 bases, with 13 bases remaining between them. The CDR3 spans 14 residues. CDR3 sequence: CASSLDLQGSGYTF. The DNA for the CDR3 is TGTGCCAGCAGTTTAGACTTACAAGGGTCTGGCTACACCTTC.

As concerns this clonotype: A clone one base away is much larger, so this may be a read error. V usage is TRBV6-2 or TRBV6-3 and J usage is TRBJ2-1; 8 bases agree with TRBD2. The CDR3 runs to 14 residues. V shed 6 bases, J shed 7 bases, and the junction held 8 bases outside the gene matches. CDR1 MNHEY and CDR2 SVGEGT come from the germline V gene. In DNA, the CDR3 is TGTGCCAGCAGCTCCCCGGGGGGGCCGAATGAGCAGTTCTTC. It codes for CASSSPGGPNEQFF.

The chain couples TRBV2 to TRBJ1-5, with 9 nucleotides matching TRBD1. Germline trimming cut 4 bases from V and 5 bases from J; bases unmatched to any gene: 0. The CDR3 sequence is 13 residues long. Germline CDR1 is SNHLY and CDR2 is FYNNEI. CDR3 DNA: TGTGCCAGCAGTGGGGACAGGGATCAGCCCCAGCATTTT. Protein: CASSGDRDQPQHF.

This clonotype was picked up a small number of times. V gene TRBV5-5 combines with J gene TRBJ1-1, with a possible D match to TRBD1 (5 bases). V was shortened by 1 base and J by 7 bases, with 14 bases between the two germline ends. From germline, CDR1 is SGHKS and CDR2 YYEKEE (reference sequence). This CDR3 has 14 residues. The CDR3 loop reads CASSLLPGTLEAFF. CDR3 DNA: TGTGCCAGCAGCTTGTTGCCAGGGACTCTTGAAGCTTTCTTT.

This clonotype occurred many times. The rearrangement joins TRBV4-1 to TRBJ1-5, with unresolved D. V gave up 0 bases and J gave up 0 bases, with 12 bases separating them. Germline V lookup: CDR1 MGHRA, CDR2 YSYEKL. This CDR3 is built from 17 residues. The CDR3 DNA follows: TGCGCCAGCAGCCAAGATATCTCGAGTTTTAGCAATCAGCCCCAGCATTTT. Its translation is CASSQDISSFSNQPQHF.

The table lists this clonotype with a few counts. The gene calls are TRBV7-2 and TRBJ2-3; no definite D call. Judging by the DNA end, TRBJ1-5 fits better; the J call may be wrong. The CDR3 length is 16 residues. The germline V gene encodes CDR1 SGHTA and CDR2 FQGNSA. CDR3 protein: CASSSFRTLGTDTQHF. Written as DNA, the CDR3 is TGTGCCAGCAGCTCTTTCCGTACTCTAGGAACAGATACGCAGCATTTT.

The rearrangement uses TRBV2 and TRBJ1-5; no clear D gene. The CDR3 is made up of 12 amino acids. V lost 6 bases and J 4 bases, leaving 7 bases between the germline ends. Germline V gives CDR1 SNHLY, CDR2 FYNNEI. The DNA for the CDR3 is TGTGCCAGCAGACAGTCAAATCAGCCCCAGCATTTT. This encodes CASRQSNQPQHF.

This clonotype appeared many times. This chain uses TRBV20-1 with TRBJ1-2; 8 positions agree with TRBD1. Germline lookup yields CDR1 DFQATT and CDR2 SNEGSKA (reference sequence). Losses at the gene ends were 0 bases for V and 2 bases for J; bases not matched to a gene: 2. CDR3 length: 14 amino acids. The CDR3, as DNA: TGCAGTGCTAGAGATAGGACAGGGAACTATGGCTACACCTTC. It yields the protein CSARDRTGNYGYTF.

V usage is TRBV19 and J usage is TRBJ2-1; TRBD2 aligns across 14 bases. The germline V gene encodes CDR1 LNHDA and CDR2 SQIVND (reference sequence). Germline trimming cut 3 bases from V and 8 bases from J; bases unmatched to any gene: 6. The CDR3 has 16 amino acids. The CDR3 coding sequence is TGTGCCAGTAGTATCCGGACTAGCGGGAGGAAGGATGAGCAGTTCTTC. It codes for CASSIRTSGRKDEQFF.

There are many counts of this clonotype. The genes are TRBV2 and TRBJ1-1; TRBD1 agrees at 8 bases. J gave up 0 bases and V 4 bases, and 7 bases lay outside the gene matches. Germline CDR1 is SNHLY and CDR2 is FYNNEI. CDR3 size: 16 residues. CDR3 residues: CASSGDRSTMNTEAFF. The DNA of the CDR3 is TGTGCCAGCAGTGGGGACAGGTCGACCATGAACACTGAAGCTTTCTTT.

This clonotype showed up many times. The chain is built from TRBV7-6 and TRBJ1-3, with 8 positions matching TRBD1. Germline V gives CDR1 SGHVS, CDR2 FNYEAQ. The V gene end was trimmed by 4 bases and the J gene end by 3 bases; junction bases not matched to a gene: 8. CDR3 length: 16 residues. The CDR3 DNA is TGTGCCAGCAGCTCGACAGGGGTCGAAGGTGGAAACACCATATATTTT. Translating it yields CASSSTGVEGGNTIYF. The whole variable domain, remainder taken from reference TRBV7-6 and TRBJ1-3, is GAGVSQSPRYKVTKRGQDVALRCDPISGHVSLYWYRQALGQGPEFLTYFNYEAQQDKSGLPNDRFSAERPEGSISTLTIQRTEQRDSAMYRCASSSTGVEGGNTIYFGEGSWLTVV.

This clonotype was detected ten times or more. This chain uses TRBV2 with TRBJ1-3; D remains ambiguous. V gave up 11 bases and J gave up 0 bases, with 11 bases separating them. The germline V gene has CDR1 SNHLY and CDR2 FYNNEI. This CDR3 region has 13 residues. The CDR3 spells CACHAYSGNTIYF. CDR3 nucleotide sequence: TGTGCCTGTCATGCTTACTCTGGAAACACCATATATTTT.

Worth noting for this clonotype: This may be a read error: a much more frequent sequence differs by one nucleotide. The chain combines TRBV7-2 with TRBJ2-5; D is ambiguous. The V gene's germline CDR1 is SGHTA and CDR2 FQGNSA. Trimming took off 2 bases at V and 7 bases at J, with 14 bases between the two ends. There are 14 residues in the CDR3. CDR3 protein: CASSLIGTEGTQYF. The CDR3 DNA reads TGTGCCAGCAGCTTAATCGGTACAGAAGGGACCCAGTACTTC.

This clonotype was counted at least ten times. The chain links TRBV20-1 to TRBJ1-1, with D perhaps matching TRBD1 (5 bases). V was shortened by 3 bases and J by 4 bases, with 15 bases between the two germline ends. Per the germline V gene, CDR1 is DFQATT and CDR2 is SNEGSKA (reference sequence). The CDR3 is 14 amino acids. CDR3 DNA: TGCAGTGCTAGCACAGGCCAGAGGGGCACTGAAGCTTTCTTT. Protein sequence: CSASTGQRGTEAFF.

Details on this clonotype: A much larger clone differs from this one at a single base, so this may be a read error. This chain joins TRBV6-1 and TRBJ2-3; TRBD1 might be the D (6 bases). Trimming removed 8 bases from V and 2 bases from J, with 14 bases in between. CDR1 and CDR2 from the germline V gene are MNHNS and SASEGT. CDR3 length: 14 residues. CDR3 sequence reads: CASANNRATDTQYF. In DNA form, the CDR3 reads TGTGCCAGCGCCAACAACAGGGCCACAGATACGCAGTATTTT.

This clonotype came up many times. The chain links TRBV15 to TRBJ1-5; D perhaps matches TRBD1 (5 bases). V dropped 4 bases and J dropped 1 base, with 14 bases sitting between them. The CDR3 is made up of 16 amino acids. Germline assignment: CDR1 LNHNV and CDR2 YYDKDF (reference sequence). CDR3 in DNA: TGTGCCACCAGCAAACTCCTGGGGGGAAGCAATCAGCCCCAGCATTTT. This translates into CATSKLLGGSNQPQHF.

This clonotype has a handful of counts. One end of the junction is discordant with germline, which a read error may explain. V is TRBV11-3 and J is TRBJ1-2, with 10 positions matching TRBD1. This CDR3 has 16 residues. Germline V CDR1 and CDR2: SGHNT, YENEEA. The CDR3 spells CASSSPRDRGPWGYAF. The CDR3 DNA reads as TGTGCCAGCAGCTCACCCCGGGACAGGGGCCCATGGGGCTACGCCTTC. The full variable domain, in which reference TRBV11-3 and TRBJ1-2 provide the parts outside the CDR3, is EAGVVQSPRYKIIEKKQPVAFWCNPISGHNTLYWYLQNLGQGPELLIRYENEEAVDDSQLPKDRFSAERLKGVDSTLKIQPAELGDSAVYLCASSSPRDRGPWGYAFGSGTRLTVV.

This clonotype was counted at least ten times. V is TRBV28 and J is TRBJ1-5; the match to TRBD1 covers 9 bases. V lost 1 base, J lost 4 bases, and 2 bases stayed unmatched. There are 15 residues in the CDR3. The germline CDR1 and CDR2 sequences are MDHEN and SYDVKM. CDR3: CASSLSGQGNQPQHF. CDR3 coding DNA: TGTGCCAGCAGTTTATCCGGACAGGGGAATCAGCCCCAGCATTTT. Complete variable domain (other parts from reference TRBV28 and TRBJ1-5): DVKVTQSSRYLVKRTGEKVFLECVQDMDHENMFWYRQDPGLGLRLIYFSYDVKMKEKGDIPEGYSVSREKKERFSLILESASTNQTSMYLCASSLSGQGNQPQHFGDGTRLSIL.

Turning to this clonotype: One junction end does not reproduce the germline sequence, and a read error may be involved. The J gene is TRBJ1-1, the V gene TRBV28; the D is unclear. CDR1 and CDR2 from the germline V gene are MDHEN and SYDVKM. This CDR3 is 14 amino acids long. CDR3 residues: CASSFLLLNTESFF. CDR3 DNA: TGTGCCAGCAGTTTTCTGCTATTGAACACTGAATCTTTCTTT.

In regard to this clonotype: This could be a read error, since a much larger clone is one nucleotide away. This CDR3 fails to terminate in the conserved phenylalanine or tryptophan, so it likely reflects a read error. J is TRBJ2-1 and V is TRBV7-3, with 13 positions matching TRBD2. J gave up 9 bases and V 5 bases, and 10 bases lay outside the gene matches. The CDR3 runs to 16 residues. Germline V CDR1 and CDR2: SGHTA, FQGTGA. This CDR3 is CASSLLPGLAGFEQFL. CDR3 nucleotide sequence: TGTGCCAGCAGCCTCCTCCCGGGACTAGCGGGATTTGAGCAGTTCCTC.

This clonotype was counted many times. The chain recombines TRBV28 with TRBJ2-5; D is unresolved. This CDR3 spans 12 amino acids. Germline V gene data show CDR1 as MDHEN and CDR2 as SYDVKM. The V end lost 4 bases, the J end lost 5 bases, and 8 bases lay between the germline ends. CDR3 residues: CASSSIRETQYF. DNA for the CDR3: TGTGCCAGCAGTTCAATCCGGGAGACCCAGTACTTC.

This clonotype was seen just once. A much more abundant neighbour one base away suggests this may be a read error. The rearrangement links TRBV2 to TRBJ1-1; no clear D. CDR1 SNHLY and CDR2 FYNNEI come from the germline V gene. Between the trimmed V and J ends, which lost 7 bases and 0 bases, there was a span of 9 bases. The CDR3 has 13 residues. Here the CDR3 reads CASIPIMNTEAFF. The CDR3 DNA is TGTGCCAGCATTCCCATTATGAACACTGAAGCTTTCTTT.